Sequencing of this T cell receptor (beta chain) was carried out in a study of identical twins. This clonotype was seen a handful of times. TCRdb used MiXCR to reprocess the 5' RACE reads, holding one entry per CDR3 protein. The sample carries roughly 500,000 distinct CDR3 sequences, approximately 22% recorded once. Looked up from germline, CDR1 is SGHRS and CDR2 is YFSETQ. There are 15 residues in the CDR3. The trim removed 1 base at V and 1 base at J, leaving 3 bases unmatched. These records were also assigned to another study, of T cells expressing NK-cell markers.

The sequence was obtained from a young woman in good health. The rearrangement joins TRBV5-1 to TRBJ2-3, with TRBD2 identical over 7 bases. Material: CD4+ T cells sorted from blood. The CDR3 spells CASSLTGRGTDTQYF. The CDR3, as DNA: TGCGCCAGCAGCTTGACGGGGAGGGGCACAGATACGCAGTATTTT.